This T cell receptor (beta chain) was captured by sequencing in a study of T-cell reconstitution after alpha-beta-depleted transplantation in children. The CDR3 contains 15 residues. The junction had 4 bases not matched to a gene; V was cut back by 7 bases and J by 0 bases. Unique molecular identifiers were used to barcode this TCRbeta library. TCRdb redid the calling of the PCR reads with MiXCR, one entry per CDR3 protein. The table lists around 600,000 distinct CDR3 sequences, around 16% of them singletons. In this sample, this clonotype turned up a few times. The chain links TRBV12-3 or TRBV12-4 to TRBJ2-2; TRBD1 matches 8 bases. Sequenced material: PBMCs from the stem cell graft donor, taken from the stem cell graft. The origin of this receptor is a human donor who donated a stem cell graft to a child with acute myeloid leukemia. CDR3 DNA sequence: TGTGCCAGCAATCCGGACAGGGCGAACACCGGGGAGCTGTTTTTT. It encodes CASNPDRANTGELFF.